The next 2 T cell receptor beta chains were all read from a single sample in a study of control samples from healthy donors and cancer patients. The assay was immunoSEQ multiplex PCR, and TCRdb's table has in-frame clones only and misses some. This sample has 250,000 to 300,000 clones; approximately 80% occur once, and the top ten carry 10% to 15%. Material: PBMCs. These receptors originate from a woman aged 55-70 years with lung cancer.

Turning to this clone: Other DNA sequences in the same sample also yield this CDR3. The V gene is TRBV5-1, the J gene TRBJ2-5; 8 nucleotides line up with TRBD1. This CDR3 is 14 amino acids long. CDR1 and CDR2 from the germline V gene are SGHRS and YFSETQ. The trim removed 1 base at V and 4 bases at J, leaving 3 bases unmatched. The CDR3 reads CASSLTGGGETQYF. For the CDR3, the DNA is TGCGCCAGCAGCTTGACAGGGGGAGGAGAGACCCAGTACTTC.

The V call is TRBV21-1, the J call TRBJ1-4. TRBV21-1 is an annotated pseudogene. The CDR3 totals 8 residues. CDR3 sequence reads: CASSPVFF. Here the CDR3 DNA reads TGTGCCAGCAGCCCTGTGTTTTTT.